The clone carrying this TCR beta chain has a count of ten or more. The antigen remains unidentified. This may arise from a read error, as a much more abundant clone is one base away. The data were taken from a study of read filtering for tumor transcriptome and immune sequencing. Study-wide context: By R-ISS, stages I, II and III held around 8, 15 and 7 patients. General study points: Roughly four fifths of IR-seq clonotypes had one read, totaling around 4% of reads; RNA-seq: roughly 76% and 46%.

The CDR3 is 12 amino acids. CDR1 and CDR2 from the germline V gene are ENHRY and SYGVKD. Molecular barcoded adaptors covering alpha/delta and beta/gamma chains were used on roughly 400 ng RNA. TCRdb reprocessed the reads via MiXCR and lists one record per CDR3 protein. The table includes approximately 43,000 distinct CDR3 sequences, roughly an eighth detected once. The sample consisted of a population of CD138-negative cells sorted from bone marrow. This TCR came from a donor aged 40 or over with multiple myeloma. V and J are TRBV10-3 and TRBJ2-1; no clear D gene. The CDR3 region is CAISEPYNGQFF. The CDR3 coding sequence is TGTGCCATCAGTGAACCTTACAATGGGCAGTTCTTC.